This T cell receptor (beta chain) was sequenced in a study of T cell responses to AZD1222 COVID-19 vaccine. Across the study: Second doses that came at about 4 or about 12 weeks were put together. Study-wide findings and caveats: Donor demographics were predominantly white British with a female majority; clonal diversity may be underestimated. Just a handful of AZD1222 recipients tested seropositive at baseline.

Here immunoSEQ multiplex PCR was the method, and the copy in TCRdb shows in-frame clones only, minus some. The sample holds tens of thousands of clones, 85% seen once. CDR1 is SGHRS, CDR2 YFSETQ, per germline. V dropped 5 bases and J dropped 7 bases, with 21 bases sitting between them. The CDR3 runs to 15 residues. Comment on this clone: What it binds is not known.

The source is an adult in good health. The V call is TRBV5-1, the J call TRBJ1-2; D is perhaps TRBD1 (6 bases). The specimen was peripheral blood, collected on day 0 of AZD1222 vaccination. The CDR3 region is CASSPTGGNKGGYTF. In nucleotides, the CDR3 is TGCGCCAGCAGTCCCACGGGGGGCAATAAGGGTGGCTACACCTTC.